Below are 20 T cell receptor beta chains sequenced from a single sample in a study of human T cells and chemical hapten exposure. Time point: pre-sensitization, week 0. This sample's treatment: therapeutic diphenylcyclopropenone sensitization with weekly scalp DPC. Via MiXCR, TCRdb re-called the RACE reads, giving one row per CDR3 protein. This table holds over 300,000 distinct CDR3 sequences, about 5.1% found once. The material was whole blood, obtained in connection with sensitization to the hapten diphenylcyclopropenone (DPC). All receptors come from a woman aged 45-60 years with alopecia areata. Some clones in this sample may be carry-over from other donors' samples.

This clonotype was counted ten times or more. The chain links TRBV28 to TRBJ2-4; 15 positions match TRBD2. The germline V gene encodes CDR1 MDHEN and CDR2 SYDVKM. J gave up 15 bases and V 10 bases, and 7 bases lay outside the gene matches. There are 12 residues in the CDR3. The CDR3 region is CAIGTSGRSWYF. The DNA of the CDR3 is TGTGCCATCGGGACTAGCGGGAGGAGTTGGTACTTC.

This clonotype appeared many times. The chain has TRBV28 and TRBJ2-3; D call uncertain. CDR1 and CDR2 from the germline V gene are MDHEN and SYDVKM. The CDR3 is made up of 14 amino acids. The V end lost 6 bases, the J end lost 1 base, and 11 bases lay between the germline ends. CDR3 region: CASSIPDGTDTQYF. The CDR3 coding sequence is TGTGCCAGCAGCATCCCGGACGGCACAGATACGCAGTATTTT.

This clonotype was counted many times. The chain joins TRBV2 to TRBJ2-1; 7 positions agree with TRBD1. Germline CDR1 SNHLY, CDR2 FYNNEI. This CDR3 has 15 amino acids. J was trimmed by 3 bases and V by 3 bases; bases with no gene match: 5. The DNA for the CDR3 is TGTGCCAGCAGTGAGGACAGGACGAACTACAATGAGCAGTTCTTC. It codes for CASSEDRTNYNEQFF.

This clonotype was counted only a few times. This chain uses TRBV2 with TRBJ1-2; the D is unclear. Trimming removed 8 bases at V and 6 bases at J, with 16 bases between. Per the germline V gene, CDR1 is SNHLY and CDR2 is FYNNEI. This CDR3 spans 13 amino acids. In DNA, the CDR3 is TGTGCCAGCCTGTTGGAGACTCCAGATGGCTACACCTTC. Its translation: CASLLETPDGYTF.

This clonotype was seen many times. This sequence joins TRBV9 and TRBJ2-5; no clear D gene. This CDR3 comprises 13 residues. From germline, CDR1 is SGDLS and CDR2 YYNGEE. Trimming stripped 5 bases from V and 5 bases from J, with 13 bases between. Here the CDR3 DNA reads TGTGCCAGCAGTCCACTCCGTTCGGAGACCCAGTACTTC. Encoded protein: CASSPLRSETQYF.

The CDR3 sequence is CASSLAQGPGTEAFF. The CDR3 DNA sequence: TGCGCCAGCAGCTTGGCCCAGGGGCCGGGGACTGAAGCTTTCTTT. This sequence joins TRBV5-1 and TRBJ1-1; D is perhaps TRBD1 (6 bases). The germline V gene has CDR1 SGHRS and CDR2 YFSETQ. Trimming removed 0 bases at V and 5 bases at J, with 14 bases between. The CDR3 runs to 15 residues.

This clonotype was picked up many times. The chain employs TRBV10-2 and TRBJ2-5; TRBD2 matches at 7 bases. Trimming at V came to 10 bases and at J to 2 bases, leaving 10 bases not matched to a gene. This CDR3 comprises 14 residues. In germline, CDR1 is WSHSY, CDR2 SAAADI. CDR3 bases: TGCGCCACCCGGGCGGGGGAGCCTCAAGAGACCCAGTACTTC. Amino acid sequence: CATRAGEPQETQYF.

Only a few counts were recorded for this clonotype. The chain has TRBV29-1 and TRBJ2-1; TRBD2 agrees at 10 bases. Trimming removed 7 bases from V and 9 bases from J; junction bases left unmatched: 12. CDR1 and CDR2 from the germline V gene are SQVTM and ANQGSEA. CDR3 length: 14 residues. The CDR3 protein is CSGGLASGGSEQFF. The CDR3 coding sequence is TGCAGCGGCGGCCTCGCTAGCGGGGGAAGTGAGCAGTTCTTC.

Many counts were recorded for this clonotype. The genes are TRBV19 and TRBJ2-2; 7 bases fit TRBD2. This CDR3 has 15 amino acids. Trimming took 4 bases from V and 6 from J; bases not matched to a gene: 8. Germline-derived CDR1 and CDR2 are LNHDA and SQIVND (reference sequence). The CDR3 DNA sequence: TGTGCCAGTAGTAGAGCTGCGGGAGCCCCCGGGGAGCTGTTTTTT. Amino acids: CASSRAAGAPGELFF.

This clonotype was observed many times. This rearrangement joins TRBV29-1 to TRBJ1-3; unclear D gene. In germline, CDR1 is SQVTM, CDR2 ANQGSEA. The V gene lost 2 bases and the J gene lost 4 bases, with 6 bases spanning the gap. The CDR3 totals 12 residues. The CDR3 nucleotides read TGCAGCGTTGAATTCCCGGGAAACACCATATATTTT. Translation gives CSVEFPGNTIYF.

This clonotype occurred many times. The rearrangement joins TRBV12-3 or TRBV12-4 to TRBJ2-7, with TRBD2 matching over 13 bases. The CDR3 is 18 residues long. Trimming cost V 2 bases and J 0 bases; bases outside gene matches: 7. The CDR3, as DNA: TGTGCCAGCAGTTTAAGAGGCGGACTAGCGGGGGCCTCCTACGAGCAGTACTTC. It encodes CASSLRGGLAGASYEQYF.

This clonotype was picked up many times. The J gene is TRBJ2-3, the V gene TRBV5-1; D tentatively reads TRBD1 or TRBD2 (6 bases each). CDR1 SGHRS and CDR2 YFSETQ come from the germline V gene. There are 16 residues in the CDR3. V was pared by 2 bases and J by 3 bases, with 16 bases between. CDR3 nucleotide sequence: TGCGCCAGCAGCTTATACGGGACACGGGGGACAGATACGCAGTATTTT. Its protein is CASSLYGTRGTDTQYF.

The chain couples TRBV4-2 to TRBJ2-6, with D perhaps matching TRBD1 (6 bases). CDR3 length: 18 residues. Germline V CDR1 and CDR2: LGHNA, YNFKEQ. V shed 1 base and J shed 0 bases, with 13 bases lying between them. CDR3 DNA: TGTGCCAGCAGCCAAGGTGTAGGGGGAAGCTCTGGGGCCAACGTCCTGACTTTC. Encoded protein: CASSQGVGGSSGANVLTF.

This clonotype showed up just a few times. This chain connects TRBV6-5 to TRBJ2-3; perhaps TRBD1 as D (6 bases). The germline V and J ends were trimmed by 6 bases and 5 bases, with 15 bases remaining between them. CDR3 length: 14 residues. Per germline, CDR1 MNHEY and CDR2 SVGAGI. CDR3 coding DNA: TGTGCCAGCAGGGCTGTTGGGGGCCGAGATACGCAGTATTTT. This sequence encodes CASRAVGGRDTQYF.

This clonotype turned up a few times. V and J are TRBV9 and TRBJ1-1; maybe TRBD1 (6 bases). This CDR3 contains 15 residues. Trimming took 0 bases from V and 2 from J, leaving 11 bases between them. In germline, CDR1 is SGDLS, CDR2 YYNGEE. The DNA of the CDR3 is TGTGCCAGCAGCGTAGGCAGGGGAACAAACACTGAAGCTTTCTTT. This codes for CASSVGRGTNTEAFF.

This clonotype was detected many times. This chain's CDR3 is CSVRTGDNSPLHF. CDR3 nucleotide sequence: TGCAGCGTGAGGACAGGGGATAATTCACCCCTCCACTTT. The chain joins TRBV29-1 to TRBJ1-6, with TRBD1 identical over 9 bases. The germline CDR1 and CDR2 sequences are SQVTM and ANQGSEA. The CDR3 has 13 residues. V was pared by 6 bases and J by 5 bases, with 2 bases of the junction left unmatched.

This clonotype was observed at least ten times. CDR3 nucleotide sequence: TGTGCCAGCAGTTCCGGGACACCCTACTCCTACGAGCAGTACTTC. This sequence encodes CASSSGTPYSYEQYF. V and J are TRBV28 and TRBJ2-7, with D possibly being TRBD1 (6 bases). Germline V gives CDR1 MDHEN, CDR2 SYDVKM. CDR3 size: 15 residues. The V end lost 4 bases, the J end lost 0 bases, and 13 bases lay between the germline ends.

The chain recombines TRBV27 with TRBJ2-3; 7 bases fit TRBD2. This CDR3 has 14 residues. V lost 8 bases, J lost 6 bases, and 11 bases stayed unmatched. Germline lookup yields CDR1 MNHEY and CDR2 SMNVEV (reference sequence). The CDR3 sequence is CASGRAGLGDTQYF. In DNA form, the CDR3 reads TGTGCCAGCGGGAGAGCGGGGCTTGGGGATACGCAGTATTTT.

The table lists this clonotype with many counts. The chain's CDR3 is CASSLSAAEILNEQFF. As DNA, the CDR3 is TGTGCCAGCAGCTTATCGGCAGCAGAGATCCTGAATGAGCAGTTCTTC. The chain employs TRBV7-3 and TRBJ2-1; no definite D call. Trimming removed 2 bases at V and 7 bases at J, with 18 bases between. Germline CDR1 and CDR2: SGHTA and FQGTGA. The CDR3 loop spans 16 amino acids.

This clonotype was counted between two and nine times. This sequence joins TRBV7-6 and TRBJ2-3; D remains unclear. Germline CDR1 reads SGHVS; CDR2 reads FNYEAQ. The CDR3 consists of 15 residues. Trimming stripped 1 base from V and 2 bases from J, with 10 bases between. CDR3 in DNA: TGTGCCAGCAGCTTAGAAGGGCAGATCACAGATACGCAGTATTTT. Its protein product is CASSLEGQITDTQYF.